This passage covers 22 T cell receptor beta chains from one sample sequenced in a study of T cell responses to AZD1222 COVID-19 vaccine. Sequenced by immunoSEQ multiplex PCR; TCRdb stores in-frame clones only, minus some. The table shows 120,000 or so clones, with approximately 84% occurring only once. The sample here was peripheral blood, taken on day 0 of AZD1222 vaccination. These TCRs come from an adult in good health.

This chain uses TRBV5-1 with TRBJ1-6, with TRBD1 identical over 7 bases. V lost 0 bases, J lost 9 bases, and 6 bases stayed unmatched. The CDR3 has 15 amino acids. Germline CDR1 SGHRS, CDR2 YFSETQ. The CDR3 DNA reads as TGCGCCAGCAGCTTGGTCGACAGGGACGTTTCACCCCTCCACTTT. Translated: CASSLVDRDVSPLHF.

This chain uses TRBV2 with TRBJ1-2; D gene uncertain. V was cut by 2 bases and J by 4 bases, with 11 bases left in between. CDR3 length equals 14 residues. Looked up from germline, CDR1 is SNHLY and CDR2 is FYNNEI. The CDR3 DNA reads as TGTGCCAGCAGTGAAAACCTTGGGAGCTATGGCTACACCTTC. Translated: CASSENLGSYGYTF.

The V call is TRBV18, the J call TRBJ1-2, with D maybe TRBD1 (6 bases). Trimming cost V 5 bases and J 4 bases, with 14 bases left between them. The germline gives CDR1 KGHSH, CDR2 LQKENI. The length of the CDR3 is 14 residues. The CDR3 reads CASSAGQTIYGYTF. The CDR3 nucleotides are TGTGCCAGCTCAGCCGGACAGACTATCTATGGCTACACCTTC.

The genes are TRBV5-1 and TRBJ2-3; maybe TRBD2 (6 bases). This CDR3 region has 13 residues. CDR1 and CDR2 from the germline V gene are SGHRS and YFSETQ. The V and J ends lost 6 bases and 6 bases respectively, with 14 bases between them. The CDR3 region is CASTSGGTDTQYF. The CDR3 DNA follows: TGCGCCAGCACTTCAGGTGGGACTGATACGCAGTATTTT.

The chain employs TRBV28 and TRBJ2-4; D could derive from TRBD1 or TRBD2 (6 bases each). The CDR3 is 16 amino acids. The V end was cut by 6 bases, the J end by 12 bases, with 27 bases between. Germline CDR1 reads MDHEN; CDR2 reads SYDVKM. The CDR3 sequence: CASSLGGGPNGQGQYF. The CDR3, as DNA: TGTGCCAGCAGCCTCGGGGGCGGGCCAAACGGCCAGGGTCAGTACTTC.

The chain carries TRBV6-5 and TRBJ1-2; TRBD1 aligns across 7 bases. The CDR3 length is 13 residues. Germline V gene lookup returns CDR1 MNHEY and CDR2 SVGAGI. Losses at the gene ends were 7 bases for V and 5 bases for J; bases not matched to a gene: 7. The CDR3 bases are TGTGCCAGCATATCAGGACAGGCTTATGGCTACACCTTC. Translated, it gives CASISGQAYGYTF.

The chain uses TRBV9 and TRBJ2-3; 12 bases are a match to TRBD2. The CDR3 has 16 residues. The ends lost 0 bases at V and 8 bases at J; junction bases unmatched: 7. CDR1 is SGDLS and CDR2 is YYNGEE in the germline V gene. CDR3 region: CASSVASSGRDGTQYF. The DNA of the CDR3 is TGTGCCAGCAGCGTAGCGTCTAGCGGGAGGGATGGTACGCAGTATTTT.

The V gene is TRBV3-1 (or the pseudogene TRBV3-2), the J gene TRBJ2-7; D is perhaps TRBD1 (6 bases). The CDR3 runs to 14 residues. V was clipped by 1 base and J by 9 bases, with 16 bases between them. Per germline, CDR1 LGHDT and CDR2 YNNKEL (reference sequence). The CDR3 DNA reads TGTGCCAGCAGCCAAGGGTCAGGGAAACAGGGGCAGTACTTC. It encodes CASSQGSGKQGQYF.

This chain joins TRBV4-1 and TRBJ2-3, with TRBD2 matching over 8 bases. CDR3 length: 17 amino acids. V lost 0 bases to trimming and J lost 2 bases; unmatched junction nucleotides: 7. Germline V gene lookup returns CDR1 MGHRA and CDR2 YSYEKL. CDR3 nucleotide sequence: TGCGCCAGCAGCCAAGAGCAACGGGGGGGGTACACAGATACGCAGTATTTT. Translated, it gives CASSQEQRGGYTDTQYF.

V and J are TRBV19 and TRBJ2-2; 9 nucleotides line up with TRBD1. Losses at the gene ends were 6 bases for V and 1 base for J; bases not matched to a gene: 3. The germline V gene has CDR1 LNHDA and CDR2 SQIVND (reference sequence). There are 15 residues in the CDR3. CDR3 nucleotides: TGTGCCAGTAGCACGACAGGGGGGAACACCGGGGAGCTGTTTTTT. As protein: CASSTTGGNTGELFF.

This sequence joins TRBV9 and TRBJ1-3, with a weak D call TRBD1 (6 bases). The CDR3 has 18 residues. The V end was cut by 2 bases, the J end by 0 bases, with 18 bases between. The germline gives CDR1 SGDLS, CDR2 YYNGEE. This CDR3 reads CASSVSGGDTHSGNTIYF. CDR3 in DNA: TGTGCCAGCAGCGTCAGCGGGGGGGACACTCACTCTGGAAACACCATATATTTT.

The gene calls are TRBV25-1 and TRBJ2-5; 9 nucleotides line up with TRBD1. J lost 5 bases, V lost 7 bases, and 11 bases had no gene match. The CDR3 runs 15 residues. Germline CDR1 reads MGHDK; CDR2 reads SYGVNS. The CDR3 protein is CASTMTGTGRETQYF. The DNA of the CDR3 is TGTGCCAGCACCATGACCGGGACAGGGAGGGAGACCCAGTACTTC.

The J gene is TRBJ1-5, the V gene TRBV27, with 8 bases that match TRBD1. The V gene end was trimmed by 6 bases and the J gene end by 6 bases; junction bases not matched to a gene: 7. The germline CDR1 and CDR2 sequences are MNHEY and SMNVEV (reference sequence). This CDR3 comprises 14 residues. The DNA for the CDR3 is TGTGCCAGCAGCCTACAGGGGGGTGGTCAGCCCCAGCATTTT. It translates to CASSLQGGGQPQHF.

The chain joins TRBV7-9 to TRBJ2-5, with D tentatively TRBD2 (5 bases). Germline V CDR1 and CDR2: SEHNR, FQNEAQ (reference sequence). Between the trimmed V and J ends, which lost 6 bases and 3 bases, there was a span of 14 bases. This CDR3 spans 14 amino acids. The CDR3 nucleotides read TGTGCCAGCAGGGGGTTGGGAGCCGAAGAGACCCAGTACTTC. Translation gives CASRGLGAEETQYF.

The genes are TRBV6-5 and TRBJ1-5; D uncertain. The germline V gene encodes CDR1 MNHEY and CDR2 SVGAGI. Trimming pared 7 bases from V and 1 base from J, leaving 2 bases between. The CDR3 is 11 residues long. CDR3 region: CASMSNQPQHF. The CDR3 DNA reads as TGTGCCAGCATGAGCAATCAGCCCCAGCATTTT.

This chain uses TRBV28 with TRBJ2-7, with 7 bases that match TRBD1. The CDR3 consists of 14 residues. J was trimmed by 6 bases and V by 4 bases; bases with no gene match: 9. CDR1 MDHEN and CDR2 SYDVKM come from the germline V gene. The CDR3: CASSSGQTPPEQYF. The DNA of the CDR3 is TGTGCCAGCAGTTCGGGACAGACACCCCCCGAGCAGTACTTC.

The DNA for the CDR3 is TGTGCCAGCTCGAATGGAGTGGGGGTATATAGCAATCAGCCCCAGCATTTT. Translating it yields CASSNGVGVYSNQPQHF. This chain uses TRBV18 with TRBJ1-5; tentatively, D is TRBD1 (5 bases). From germline, CDR1 is KGHSH and CDR2 LQKENI. The length of the CDR3 is 17 residues. V dropped 6 bases and J dropped 0 bases, with 18 bases sitting between them.

This chain links TRBV5-5 with TRBJ2-7; D unresolved. Germline V gene sequence: CDR1 SGHKS, CDR2 YYEKEE (reference sequence). Trimming cost V 0 bases and J 0 bases, with 16 bases left between them. This CDR3 spans 17 amino acids. The CDR3 region is CASSLDDLRPSSYEQYF. The CDR3 DNA sequence: TGTGCCAGCAGCTTGGACGATTTACGGCCGAGCTCCTACGAGCAGTACTTC.

This clone was recorded a few times. This chain joins TRBV2 and TRBJ2-7; a weak D match, TRBD1 (5 bases). In germline, CDR1 is SNHLY, CDR2 FYNNEI. This CDR3 region has 12 residues. Between the trimmed V and J ends, which lost 4 bases and 2 bases, there was a span of 6 bases. For the CDR3, the DNA is TGTGCCAGCAGTGTGGGGCCCTACGAGCAGTACTTC. This codes for CASSVGPYEQYF.

This chain connects TRBV18 to TRBJ2-7, with a possible D match to TRBD1 (6 bases). Trimming cost V 3 bases and J 9 bases, with 21 bases left between them. Germline V lookup: CDR1 KGHSH, CDR2 LQKENI. This CDR3 region has 15 residues. The CDR3 DNA reads as TGTGCCAGCTCACCTTCTTCAGGGGCGACCGAGGGGCAGTACTTC. Its translation: CASSPSSGATEGQYF.

This sequence joins TRBV4-1 and TRBJ1-2; no firm D call. Trimming took off 1 base at V and 2 bases at J, with 20 bases between the two ends. The CDR3 totals 18 residues. Germline assignment: CDR1 MGHRA and CDR2 YSYEKL. CDR3 in amino acids: CASSQAPSRLSGNYGYTF. CDR3 bases: TGCGCCAGCAGCCAAGCGCCTTCTCGTTTATCGGGGAACTATGGCTACACCTTC.

CDR3 loop: CASSYSQGSHTQYF. In nucleotides, the CDR3 is TGTGCCAGCAGTTACTCCCAGGGATCGCATACGCAGTATTTT. The gene calls are TRBV6-5 and TRBJ2-3; tentatively, D is TRBD1 (5 bases). Germline CDR1 is MNHEY and CDR2 is SVGAGI. The CDR3 has 14 residues. V was clipped by 0 bases and J by 7 bases, with 11 bases between them.